Below, 4 T cell receptor beta chains from the same sample are listed, as sequenced in a study of blood T cell repertoires in COVID-19. Produced via immunoSEQ multiplex PCR; TCRdb's table is partial and in-frame only. The table lists hundreds of thousands of clones, around 89% of them singletons. Source material: PBMCs or T cells enriched from blood (not recorded which). The receptor set was obtained from a woman aged 60-75 years in a cohort exposed to, infected with or recovered from COVID-19 (not recorded which).

The rearrangement links TRBV11-2 to TRBJ2-3; tentative D call: TRBD1 (5 bases). Germline V lookup: CDR1 SGHAT, CDR2 FQNNGV. Trimming removed 1 base from V and 3 bases from J, with 17 bases in between. The CDR3 sequence is 17 residues long. The CDR3: CASSLVGRAKKTDTQYF. The DNA for the CDR3 is TGTGCCAGCAGCTTAGTGGGGCGAGCGAAAAAAACAGATACGCAGTATTTT. The complete variable domain, with remaining parts taken from reference TRBV11-2 and TRBJ2-3, reads EAGVAQSPRYKIIEKRQSVAFWCNPISGHATLYWYQQILGQGPKLLIQFQNNGVVDDSQLPKDRFSAERLKGVDSTLKIQPAKLEDSAVYLCASSLVGRAKKTDTQYFGPGTRLTVL.

DNA for the CDR3: TGTGCCAGCAGCCACCGACTAGCGGGAGGAGGGAATGAGCAGTTCTTC. It yields the protein CASSHRLAGGGNEQFF. This chain joins TRBV7-9 and TRBJ2-1; TRBD2 matches 13 bases. CDR1 SEHNR and CDR2 FQNEAQ come from the germline V gene (reference sequence). The CDR3 extends over 16 amino acids. V lost 5 bases and J lost 7; bases outside the gene matches: 8.

This chain connects TRBV2 to TRBJ2-7; maybe TRBD2 (5 bases). CDR1 and CDR2 (germline): SNHLY, FYNNEI. The CDR3 is made up of 16 amino acids. The germline V and J ends were trimmed by 6 bases and 0 bases, with 18 bases remaining between them. CDR3 sequence: CASSEDLGRSSYEQYF. Written as DNA, the CDR3 is TGTGCCAGCAGCGAGGACTTAGGAAGAAGCTCCTACGAGCAGTACTTC.

The J gene is TRBJ2-1, the V gene TRBV7-8, with D possibly TRBD2 on 6 matching bases. Germline loops: CDR1 SGHVS, CDR2 FQNEAQ. This CDR3 is 12 amino acids long. V dropped 5 bases and J dropped 15 bases, with 17 bases sitting between them. The CDR3 loop is CASSPRLVGLFF. Here the CDR3 DNA reads TGTGCCAGCAGCCCACGACTAGTCGGGCTGTTCTTC.